Below are 11 T cell receptor beta chains sequenced from a single sample in a study of molecular identifiers for immune sequencing clone quantification. TCRdb fed the PCR reads into MiXCR, producing one record per CDR3 protein. The sample has tens of thousands of distinct CDR3 sequences, roughly 19% seen once. Sequences were obtained from naive CD8+ T cells from blood, with Jurkat cell RNA spiked in. Subset specified: FACS-sorted CD8+CD4-CCR7+CD45RA+ naive T cells. The source is a human donor in good health. Some libraries in this study had Jurkat cell RNA spiked in.

Many counts were recorded for this clonotype. This chain joins TRBV27 and TRBJ2-7, with D hard to call. V was cut by 5 bases and J by 2 bases, with 10 bases left in between. The CDR3 runs 13 residues. Germline V lookup: CDR1 MNHEY, CDR2 SMNVEV (reference sequence). The CDR3 sequence: CASSPGSAYEQYF. The CDR3 nucleotides are TGTGCCAGCAGTCCCGGATCCGCCTACGAGCAGTACTTC.

This clonotype has a count of ten or more. This chain joins TRBV20-1 and TRBJ2-1; 8 bases fit TRBD2. The V gene's germline CDR1 is DFQATT and CDR2 SNEGSKA (reference sequence). V lost 6 bases to trimming and J lost 7 bases; unmatched junction nucleotides: 11. This CDR3 has 14 residues. The CDR3, as DNA: TGCAGTGCCCATTCCAGCGGGAGTCTGAATGAGCAGTTCTTC. Translation: CSAHSSGSLNEQFF.

This clonotype has a count of ten or more. The chain combines TRBV5-8 with TRBJ2-7, with 8 positions matching TRBD1. V lost 4 bases and J lost 6; bases outside the gene matches: 6. CDR1 and CDR2 (germline): SGHTS, YDEGEE. The CDR3 is 13 amino acids. CDR3 sequence (DNA): TGTGCCAGCAGCACGGGGACAGGTACCGAGCAGTACTTC. It codes for CASSTGTGTEQYF.

This clonotype was counted at least ten times. CDR3 sequence: CASSNRGPNTEAFF. Here the CDR3 DNA reads TGTGCCAGCAGCAACAGGGGGCCGAACACTGAAGCTTTCTTT. The chain couples TRBV5-8 to TRBJ1-1; 9 nucleotides agree with TRBD1. Germline V gene sequence: CDR1 SGHTS, CDR2 YDEGEE. After removal of 4 bases from V and 1 base from J, the junction contained 2 bases not matched to a gene. The CDR3 extends over 14 amino acids.

This clonotype was counted ten times or more. The V and J genes are TRBV25-1 and TRBJ2-7; D remains unclear. V was shortened by 8 bases and J by 3 bases, with 8 bases between the two germline ends. This CDR3 contains 11 residues. Germline assignment: CDR1 MGHDK and CDR2 SYGVNS. CDR3 DNA: TGTGCCAGCGGCGACTTCTACGAGCAGTACTTC. This gives the protein CASGDFYEQYF.

This clonotype was counted at least ten times. This rearrangement joins TRBV24-1 to TRBJ2-5; maybe TRBD1 (6 bases). This CDR3 region has 14 residues. CDR1 KGHDR and CDR2 SFDVKD come from the germline V gene. Deletions cut 4 bases from V and 3 bases from J, with 11 bases between. The CDR3 is CATSDSGTKETQYF. The DNA of the CDR3 is TGTGCCACCAGTGACTCCGGGACAAAAGAGACCCAGTACTTC.

The table lists this clonotype with a few counts. This chain joins TRBV5-1 and TRBJ2-7; D unclear. The CDR3 has 16 amino acids. From germline, CDR1 is SGHRS and CDR2 YFSETQ. V dropped 5 bases and J dropped 7 bases, with 25 bases sitting between them. DNA for the CDR3: TGCGCCAGCAGTACCGAGATTGGTAGTACGCCGGGTGAGCAGTACTTC. As protein: CASSTEIGSTPGEQYF.

The chain is built from TRBV20-1 and TRBJ2-7; TRBD2 agrees at 7 bases. Germline lookup yields CDR1 DFQATT and CDR2 SNEGSKA (reference sequence). V shed 5 bases and J 3 bases; nucleotides not matched to a gene: 4. This CDR3 spans 12 amino acids. As DNA, the CDR3 is TGCAGTGCTGGGGGGGGGGACTACGAGCAGTACTTC. Its protein is CSAGGGDYEQYF.

This clonotype was picked up many times. The CDR3: CASSLPPGTVSYEQYF. The DNA of the CDR3 is TGTGCCAGCAGCTTGCCGCCTGGGACCGTCTCCTACGAGCAGTACTTC. This chain uses TRBV5-5 with TRBJ2-7; D may correspond to TRBD1 or TRBD2 (5 bases each). Trimming stripped 1 base from V and 0 bases from J, with 14 bases between. The CDR3 is made up of 16 amino acids. The germline V gene has CDR1 SGHKS and CDR2 YYEKEE (reference sequence).

V is TRBV28 and J is TRBJ1-5; 7 nucleotides agree with TRBD1. The CDR3 has 16 residues. Germline CDR1 and CDR2: MDHEN and SYDVKM. The trim removed 3 bases at V and 6 bases at J, leaving 11 bases unmatched. The CDR3 sequence is CASSLLQGHRSQPQHF. The CDR3 DNA reads as TGTGCCAGCAGTTTGTTACAGGGGCATCGGAGTCAGCCCCAGCATTTT. The full variable domain, rest sourced from reference TRBV28 and TRBJ1-5, is DVKVTQSSRYLVKRTGEKVFLECVQDMDHENMFWYRQDPGLGLRLIYFSYDVKMKEKGDIPEGYSVSREKKERFSLILESASTNQTSMYLCASSLLQGHRSQPQHFGDGTRLSIL.

This clonotype was counted many times. V gene TRBV6-2 or TRBV6-3 combines with J gene TRBJ2-2, with D hard to call. CDR3 length: 13 amino acids. Germline values: CDR1 MNHEY, CDR2 SVGEGT. Trimming shortened V by 2 bases and J by 3 bases, and 4 bases separated the two germline ends. The CDR3 sequence: CASSYVYTGELFF. The DNA of the CDR3 is TGTGCCAGCAGTTACGTATACACCGGGGAGCTGTTTTTT.